These T cell receptor beta chains were read from a single sample in a study of cytomegalovirus exposure and HLA in healthy donors. Profiled with immunoSEQ multiplex PCR; TCRdb holds only in-frame clones, not every one. Of 85,000 to 120,000 clones listed, roughly nine tenths were seen once; the top ten hold around 1.7%. The source material was PBMCs. These receptors all come from a woman younger than 30 in good health and CMV-seropositive. Each CDR3 is given with its conserved first and last residue. D genes are given only for firm matches. A row's size may be missing; if present it is once, few, many or a size class.

CDR3	DNA	V	size	J	D
CASRGIGQGGPQHF	TGTGCCAGCAGGGGGATTGGACAGGGAGGGCCCCAGCATTTT	TRBV28	NA	TRBJ1-5	TRBD1
CASSFLTGGTNEKLFF	TGTGCCAGCAGTTTCCTAACAGGGGGAACTAATGAAAAACTGTTTTTT	TRBV27	NA	TRBJ1-4	TRBD1
CASSPGVERYNEQFF	TGTGCCAGCTCCCCGGGGGTGGAGAGATACAATGAGCAGTTCTTC	TRBV6-5	NA	TRBJ2-1	NA
CAISSGGASNEQFF	TGTGCCATCAGTAGCGGGGGGGCCAGTAATGAGCAGTTCTTC	TRBV10-3	NA	TRBJ2-1	TRBD2
CASSLGGLGGTEAFF	TGTGCCAGCAGTTTAGGTGGGTTAGGAGGCACTGAAGCTTTCTTT	TRBV28	once	TRBJ1-1	NA
CASSIGQPGTEAFF	TGTGCCAGTAGTATCGGACAGCCGGGCACTGAAGCTTTCTTT	TRBV19	NA	TRBJ1-1	NA
CSVVVADSGQGANEQYF	TGCAGCGTTGTTGTTGCCGATTCGGGACAGGGGGCAAACGAGCAGTACTTC	TRBV29-1	NA	TRBJ2-7	TRBD1
CASSPTGVDTEAFF	TGCGCCAGCAGCCCGACCGGAGTCGACACTGAAGCTTTCTTT	TRBV5-1	NA	TRBJ1-1	NA
CASSGLAGGPHYSGANVLTF	TGTGCCAGCAGTGGACTAGCGGGGGGACCCCACTACTCTGGGGCCAACGTCCTGACTTTC	TRBV5-4	NA	TRBJ2-6	TRBD2
CASSKAWGTGVKDTQYF	TGCGCCAGCAGCAAAGCTTGGGGAACAGGCGTCAAAGATACGCAGTATTTT	TRBV5-1	NA	TRBJ2-3	NA
CASSPYRGYGYTF	TGTGCCAGCAGCCCCTACAGGGGTTATGGCTACACCTTC	TRBV6-1	NA	TRBJ1-2	TRBD1
CASSSQGQETQYF	TGTGCCAGCAGTTCCCAGGGCCAAGAGACCCAGTACTTC	TRBV6-5	NA	TRBJ2-5	NA
CASSQTGTYEQYF	TGTGCCAGCAGCCAAACAGGGACGTACGAGCAGTACTTC	TRBV2	NA	TRBJ2-7	NA
CASSIKPYNSPLHF	TGTGCCAGTAGTATTAAGCCGTATAATTCACCCCTCCACTTT	TRBV19	few	TRBJ1-6	NA
CASSLEGGWNTEAFF	TGTGCCAGCAGCTTGGAAGGGGGCTGGAACACTGAAGCTTTCTTT	TRBV5-4	NA	TRBJ1-1	TRBD1
CASSFHRGNIQYF	TGTGCCAGCAGCTTCCACAGGGGAAACATTCAGTACTTC	TRBV5-4	NA	TRBJ2-4	TRBD1
CSVEDDLGGGSSYNEQFF	TGCAGCGTTGAAGACGACTTAGGGGGGGGGAGCTCCTACAATGAGCAGTTCTTC	TRBV29-1	NA	TRBJ2-1	NA
CASSLTGTTRSNTEAFF	TGTGCCAGCAGCTTAACCGGGACAACCCGTTCGAACACTGAAGCTTTCTTT	TRBV5-8	NA	TRBJ1-1	NA
CASTSIGGSYGYTF	TGTGCCAGCACCTCTATCGGGGGATCCTATGGCTACACCTTC	TRBV28	NA	TRBJ1-2	NA
CASSLSGVYTGELFF	TGTGCCAGCAGCTTATCGGGGGTCTACACCGGGGAGCTGTTTTTT	TRBV7-7	NA	TRBJ2-2	NA
CASSRGQGGGQPQHF	TGTGCCAGCAGCAGGGGACAGGGAGGGGGTCAGCCCCAGCATTTT	TRBV5-8	NA	TRBJ1-5	TRBD1
CASSFRTGTKNIQYF	TGTGCCAGCAGTTTCCGGACAGGGACCAAAAACATTCAGTACTTC	TRBV2	NA	TRBJ2-4	TRBD1
CASSLRPTLAKNIQYF	TGTGCCAGCAGTTTACGTCCAACTCTGGCCAAAAACATTCAGTACTTC	TRBV27	NA	TRBJ2-4	NA
CASSSEATDTQYF	TGTGCCAGCAGCTCTGAGGCTACAGATACGCAGTATTTT	TRBV7-9	NA	TRBJ2-3	NA
CASKANQGNGHF	TGTGCCAGCAAGGCCAATCAGGGGAATGGGCATTTT	TRBV28	NA	TRBJ1-5	NA
CASSYPQGRGNTIYF	TGTGCCAGCAGTTACCCACAGGGGCGCGGAAACACCATATATTTT	TRBV6-6	NA	TRBJ1-3	TRBD1
CASKPAGTRNEKLFF	TGCGCCAGCAAGCCCGCCGGGACACGAAATGAAAAACTGTTTTTT	TRBV5-1	NA	TRBJ1-4	NA
CAISGGSYNEQFF	TGTGCCATTTCGGGGGGGTCCTACAATGAGCAGTTCTTC	TRBV27	NA	TRBJ2-1	TRBD2
CASTSLTGVPDTQYF	TGTGCCAGTACCTCACTCACCGGGGTGCCAGATACGCAGTATTTT	TRBV19	once	TRBJ2-3	NA
CASSIDRGTGGYQPQHF	TGTGCCAGTAGTATAGATCGAGGGACAGGGGGTTATCAGCCCCAGCATTTT	TRBV19	NA	TRBJ1-5	TRBD1
CASTRDSNYGYTF	TGCGCCAGCACCCGGGACAGCAACTATGGCTACACCTTC	TRBV10-2	few	TRBJ1-2	TRBD1
CASSPDRGYANTDTQYF	TGTGCCAGCTCACCAGACAGGGGTTACGCAAACACAGATACGCAGTATTTT	TRBV18	few	TRBJ2-3	TRBD1
CASSYSSGNTEAFF	TGTGCCAGCAGTTATTCATCAGGGAACACTGAAGCTTTCTTT	TRBV27	NA	TRBJ1-1	NA
CASSLDGAGVLEQYF	TGTGCCAGCAGCTTAGACGGAGCTGGAGTGCTCGAGCAGTACTTC	TRBV11-2	NA	TRBJ2-7	NA
CASSLTQGNNQPQHF	TGTGCCAGCAGCTTAACCCAGGGGAACAATCAGCCCCAGCATTTT	TRBV5-8	NA	TRBJ1-5	NA
CASRRNHRYNTEAFF	TGTGCCAGCAGACGCAACCACAGGTACAACACTGAAGCTTTCTTT	TRBV28	NA	TRBJ1-1	NA
CASSDRGGYGYTF	TGTGCCAGCAGCGACAGGGGGGGGTATGGCTACACCTTC	TRBV9	NA	TRBJ1-2	TRBD1